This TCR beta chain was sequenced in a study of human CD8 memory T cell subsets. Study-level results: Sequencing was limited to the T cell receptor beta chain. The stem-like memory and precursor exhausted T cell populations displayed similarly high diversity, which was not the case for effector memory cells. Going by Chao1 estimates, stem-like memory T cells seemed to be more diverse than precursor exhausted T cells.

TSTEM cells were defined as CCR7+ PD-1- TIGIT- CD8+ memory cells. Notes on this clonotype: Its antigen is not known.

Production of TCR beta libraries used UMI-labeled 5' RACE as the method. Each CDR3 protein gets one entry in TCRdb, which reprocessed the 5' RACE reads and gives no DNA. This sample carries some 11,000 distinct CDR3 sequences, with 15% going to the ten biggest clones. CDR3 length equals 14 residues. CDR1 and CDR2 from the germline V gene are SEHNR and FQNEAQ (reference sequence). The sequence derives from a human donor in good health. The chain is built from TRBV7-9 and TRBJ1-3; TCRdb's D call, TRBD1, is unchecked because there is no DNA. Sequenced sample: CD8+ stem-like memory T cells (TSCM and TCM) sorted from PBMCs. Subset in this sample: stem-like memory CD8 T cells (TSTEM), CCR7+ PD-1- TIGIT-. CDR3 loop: CASSQGHRGNTIYF.